The rows below give T cell receptor beta chains drawn from one sample of a study of blood T cell repertoires in COVID-19. Here immunoSEQ multiplex PCR was the method, and the copy in TCRdb shows in-frame clones only, minus some. The repertoire consists of 110,000 to 150,000 clones, with roughly 90% occurring once and the leading ten covering approximately 4.3%. The sample comprised PBMCs or T cells enriched from blood (not recorded which). The receptors stem from a man aged 50 or older who had recovered from COVID-19. Both conserved end residues are part of each CDR3. Each record gives: J gene, V gene, D gene, clone size, CDR3 protein, CDR3 DNA. D genes are given only for firm matches. Clone size, where shown, is once, few, many, or a class for clones that have expanded.

J gene: TRBJ1-6; V gene: TRBV18; D gene: NA; clone size: NA; CDR3 protein: CASSPPAGGNSPLHF; CDR3 DNA: TGTGCCAGCTCACCCCCGGCAGGTGGAAATTCACCCCTCCACTTT
J gene: TRBJ2-6; V gene: TRBV19; D gene: TRBD1; clone size: NA; CDR3 protein: CASSNSPGGYSGANVLTF; CDR3 DNA: TGTGCCAGTAGTAACAGTCCAGGGGGATACTCTGGGGCCAACGTCCTGACTTTC
J gene: TRBJ2-1; V gene: TRBV5-8; D gene: NA; clone size: NA; CDR3 protein: CASRRSYSLVGPYNEQFF; CDR3 DNA: TGTGCCAGCAGAAGATCATATAGTCTCGTGGGGCCCTACAATGAGCAGTTCTTC
J gene: TRBJ2-3; V gene: TRBV27; D gene: TRBD2; clone size: NA; CDR3 protein: CASSTQRGGPVDTQYF; CDR3 DNA: TGTGCCAGCAGTACCCAGCGGGGGGGCCCGGTGGATACGCAGTATTTT
J gene: TRBJ2-3; V gene: TRBV7-2; D gene: TRBD1; clone size: NA; CDR3 protein: CASSLGTGADTQYF; CDR3 DNA: TGTGCCAGCAGCTTGGGGACAGGGGCAGATACGCAGTATTTT
J gene: TRBJ2-5; V gene: TRBV30; D gene: NA; clone size: NA; CDR3 protein: CAWAQDSETQYF; CDR3 DNA: TGTGCCTGGGCGCAGGATTCGGAGACCCAGTACTTC
J gene: TRBJ2-1; V gene: TRBV19; D gene: NA; clone size: once; CDR3 protein: CASSTRQLHSYNEQFF; CDR3 DNA: TGTGCCAGTAGTACTAGACAGCTACACTCCTACAATGAGCAGTTCTTC
J gene: TRBJ1-4; V gene: TRBV7-9; D gene: TRBD1; clone size: few; CDR3 protein: CASSPVSGTGPSNEKLFF; CDR3 DNA: TGTGCCAGCAGCCCAGTCTCCGGGACAGGCCCTTCTAATGAAAAACTGTTTTTT
J gene: TRBJ1-2; V gene: TRBV9; D gene: NA; clone size: NA; CDR3 protein: CASSDGASYGYTF; CDR3 DNA: TGTGCCAGCAGCGATGGGGCCTCCTATGGCTACACCTTC
J gene: TRBJ1-4; V gene: TRBV18; D gene: NA; clone size: NA; CDR3 protein: CASSPRNGGNEKLFF; CDR3 DNA: TGTGCCAGCTCACCACGGAATGGAGGGAATGAAAAACTGTTTTTT
J gene: TRBJ1-2; V gene: TRBV27; D gene: NA; clone size: NA; CDR3 protein: CASSSAGNYGYTF; CDR3 DNA: TGTGCCAGCAGTTCCGCAGGGAACTATGGCTACACCTTC
J gene: TRBJ1-6; V gene: TRBV6-2/TRBV6-3; D gene: TRBD1; clone size: NA; CDR3 protein: CASSRTGDSSPLHF; CDR3 DNA: TGTGCCAGCAGTAGGACAGGGGATAGTTCACCCCTCCACTTT
J gene: TRBJ1-2; V gene: TRBV19; D gene: NA; clone size: NA; CDR3 protein: CASSIAPDSRYTF; CDR3 DNA: TGTGCCAGTAGTATAGCCCCGGACAGCCGCTACACCTTC
J gene: TRBJ1-3; V gene: TRBV11-3; D gene: NA; clone size: NA; CDR3 protein: CASSTGIGNTIYF; CDR3 DNA: TGTGCCAGCAGCACGGGGATCGGAAACACCATATATTTT
J gene: TRBJ2-5; V gene: TRBV11-1; D gene: NA; clone size: NA; CDR3 protein: CASSLAHREETQYF; CDR3 DNA: TGTGCCAGCAGCTTAGCGCACAGGGAAGAGACCCAGTACTTC
J gene: TRBJ2-5; V gene: TRBV7-2; D gene: NA; clone size: NA; CDR3 protein: CASSLAPGATQYF; CDR3 DNA: TGTGCCAGCAGCTTAGCTCCAGGGGCGACCCAGTACTTC
J gene: TRBJ1-5; V gene: TRBV10-3; D gene: NA; clone size: NA; CDR3 protein: CAISESGQIYQPQHF; CDR3 DNA: TGTGCCATCAGTGAGTCGGGGCAGATCTATCAGCCCCAGCATTTT
J gene: TRBJ1-1; V gene: TRBV18; D gene: NA; clone size: NA; CDR3 protein: CASSPFGPGQNTEAFF; CDR3 DNA: TGTGCCAGCTCACCATTCGGACCGGGACAGAACACTGAAGCTTTCTTT
J gene: TRBJ1-5; V gene: TRBV6-5; D gene: NA; clone size: NA; CDR3 protein: CASSLQPNQPQHF; CDR3 DNA: TGTGCCAGCAGTTTACAGCCAAATCAGCCCCAGCATTTT
J gene: TRBJ2-2; V gene: TRBV5-1; D gene: NA; clone size: NA; CDR3 protein: CASSLGAGTQNTGELFF; CDR3 DNA: TGCGCCAGCAGCTTGGGGGCCGGGACTCAGAACACCGGGGAGCTGTTTTTT
J gene: TRBJ1-6; V gene: TRBV4-2; D gene: NA; clone size: NA; CDR3 protein: CASSQGSGNSPLHF; CDR3 DNA: TGTGCCAGCAGCCAAGGGTCCGGTAATTCACCCCTCCACTTT
J gene: TRBJ2-2; V gene: TRBV9; D gene: TRBD1; clone size: NA; CDR3 protein: CASSSSLGGAVTGELFF; CDR3 DNA: TGTGCCAGCAGCTCTTCCCTAGGGGGCGCGGTCACCGGGGAGCTGTTTTTT
J gene: TRBJ1-6; V gene: TRBV27; D gene: NA; clone size: NA; CDR3 protein: CASSLSLGRNSPLHF; CDR3 DNA: TGTGCCAGCAGTTTATCGCTAGGGAGAAATTCACCCCTCCACTTT
J gene: TRBJ1-2; V gene: TRBV28; D gene: NA; clone size: NA; CDR3 protein: CASSPDRALGYTF; CDR3 DNA: TGTGCCAGCAGTCCGGACAGAGCGTTGGGCTACACCTTC
J gene: TRBJ2-3; V gene: TRBV5-1; D gene: TRBD1; clone size: NA; CDR3 protein: CASSFPTGGSTDTQYF; CDR3 DNA: TGCGCCAGCAGCTTTCCGACAGGGGGTAGCACAGATACGCAGTATTTT